This TCR beta chain stems from a study of blood T cell repertoires in COVID-19. Study details: Acute and convalescent COVID-19 specimens originated in the United States, Italy and Spain. The analysed material was cDNA or gDNA that came from T cells, B-cell-depleted T cells, or PBMCs.

As processed by the authors: Reference gene primer amplification yielded estimated nucleated cell counts. Measured with immunoSEQ multiplex PCR; TCRdb has only the in-frame clones, and not every one. That table is the source of V, J and clone size, and D and trimming were worked out from the DNA. Among around 160,000 clones listed, 75% to 85% were seen once. This CDR3 is built from 16 residues. V lost 4 bases, J lost 6 bases, and 9 bases stayed unmatched. Germline CDR1 reads SGHRS; CDR2 reads YFSETQ. This clone appeared a single time. Material: peripheral blood. The sequence was obtained from a human donor with acute or convalescent COVID-19. The donor label of this sample is uncertain. This chain connects TRBV5-1 to TRBJ1-4; 10 bases map to TRBD1. CDR3 in amino acids: CASSDGQGVIDEKLFF. The CDR3 coding sequence is TGCGCCAGCAGCGATGGACAGGGGGTGATCGATGAAAAACTGTTTTTT.